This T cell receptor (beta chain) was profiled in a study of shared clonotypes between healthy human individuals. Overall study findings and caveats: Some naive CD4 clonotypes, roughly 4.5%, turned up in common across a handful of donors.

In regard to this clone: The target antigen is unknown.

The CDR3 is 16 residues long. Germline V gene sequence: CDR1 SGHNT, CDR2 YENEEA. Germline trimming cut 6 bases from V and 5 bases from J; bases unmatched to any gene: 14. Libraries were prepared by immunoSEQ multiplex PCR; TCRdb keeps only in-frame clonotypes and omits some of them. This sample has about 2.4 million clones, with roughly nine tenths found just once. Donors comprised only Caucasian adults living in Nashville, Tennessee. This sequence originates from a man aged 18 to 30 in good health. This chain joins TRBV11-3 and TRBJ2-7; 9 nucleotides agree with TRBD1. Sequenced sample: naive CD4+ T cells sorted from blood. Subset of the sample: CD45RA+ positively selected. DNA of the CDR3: TGTGCCAGCAGATTAACATCGGGGACAGGGATGCACGAGCAGTACTTC. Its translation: CASRLTSGTGMHEQYF.